A single T cell receptor (beta chain) is shown here with its context. What it binds is not known. This record belongs to a study of shared clonotypes between healthy human individuals. Study-wide results and limits: Estimated richness was generally greater in naive than memory subsets.

V shed 0 bases and J 1 base; nucleotides not matched to a gene: 9. The CDR3 consists of 18 residues. Germline assignment: CDR1 LGHNA and CDR2 YNFKEQ. Healthy HIV-negative adults without recent acute infections or vaccinations served as donors. It was at deep level that the assay was run. Approximately 30,000 T cell genomes (around 200 ng DNA) went into each sorted-subset replicate. Assay used: immunoSEQ multiplex PCR; TCRdb lists only in-frame clones, some missing. This sample has around 690,000 clones; 90% occur once, and the top ten carry 34%. Sequencing was done on a sample of memory CD8+ T cells from PBMCs. As to subset: CD45RO+ cells pooled with CCR7-negative TemRA cells. The TCR originated in a man aged 18 to 29 in good health. Some clones in this sample may be carry-over from other donors' samples. The chain is built from TRBV4-2 and TRBJ1-5; 7 nucleotides match TRBD1. The CDR3 region has the DNA TGTGCCAGCAGCCAAGAGGATTTAGACAGGGAGAGCAATCAGCCCCAGCATTTT. Amino acids: CASSQEDLDRESNQPQHF.